This TCR beta chain was observed in a study of blood T cell repertoires in COVID-19. In the study overall: T cells, B-cell-depleted T cells, or PBMCs supplied cDNA or gDNA.

The repertoire was sequenced with immunoSEQ multiplex PCR; TCRdb's copy has only in-frame clones and lacks some. The sample lists approximately 300,000 clones; more than 80% were seen once. CDR3 length equals 15 residues. Germline V gives CDR1 SGDLS, CDR2 YYNGEE. The trim removed 1 base at V and 3 bases at J, leaving 7 bases unmatched. V is TRBV9 and J is TRBJ2-7; TRBD1 matches 7 bases. The sequence was collected from a woman aged 25 to 39 with COVID-19, enrolled during active disease. The sequencing input was peripheral blood. The CDR3 loop is CASSVTGDSGYEQYF. Here the CDR3 DNA reads TGTGCCAGCAGCGTAACAGGGGACAGCGGCTACGAGCAGTACTTC.